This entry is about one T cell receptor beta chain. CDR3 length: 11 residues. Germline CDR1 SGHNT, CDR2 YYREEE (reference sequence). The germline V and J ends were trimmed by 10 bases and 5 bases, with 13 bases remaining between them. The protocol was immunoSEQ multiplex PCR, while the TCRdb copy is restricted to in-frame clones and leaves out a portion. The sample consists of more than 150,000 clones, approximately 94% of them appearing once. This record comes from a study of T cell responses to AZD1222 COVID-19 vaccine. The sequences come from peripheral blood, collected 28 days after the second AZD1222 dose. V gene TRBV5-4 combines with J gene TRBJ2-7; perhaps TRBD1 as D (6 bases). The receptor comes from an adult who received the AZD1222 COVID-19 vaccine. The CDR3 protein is CAGKTGHEQYF. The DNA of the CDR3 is TGTGCCGGAAAGACAGGTCACGAGCAGTACTTC. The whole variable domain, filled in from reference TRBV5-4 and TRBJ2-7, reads ETGVTQSPTHLIKTRGQQVTLRCSSQSGHNTVSWYQQALGQGPQFIFQYYREEENGRGNFPPRFSGLQFPNYSSELNVNALELDDSALYLCAGKTGHEQYFGPGTRLTVT.